Sequencing of this T cell receptor (beta chain) was carried out in a study of glioma-infiltrating T cells after dendritic cell vaccination. Time point in this sample: after dendritic cell vaccination, including at tumor progression/relapse. Libraries were prepared by immunoSEQ multiplex PCR; TCRdb keeps only in-frame clonotypes and omits some of them. The table has roughly 100,000 clones, 90% seen once. The CDR3 sequence is 15 residues long. The ends were cut back, 0 bases at V and 8 bases at J, with 14 bases in the middle. CDR1 is SGHRS and CDR2 is YFSETQ in the germline V gene. This clonotype was sampled from a human donor with glioblastoma. The rearrangement joins TRBV5-1 to TRBJ1-4, with D unresolved. The sample was blood, taken after dendritic cell vaccination. CDR3 loop: CASSLASGSLEKLFF. As DNA, the CDR3 is TGCGCCAGCAGCTTGGCCTCCGGGTCTTTGGAAAAACTGTTTTTT.